This TCR beta chain was identified in a study of regulatory T cells in long-lasting Graves disease. There are 18 residues in the CDR3. V was pared by 0 bases and J by 4 bases, with 19 bases between. The germline V gene encodes CDR1 SGHAT and CDR2 FQNNGV. The TCR beta library used iRepertoire HTBI primers with Arm-PCR amplification of CDR3. TCRdb itself ran the multiplex PCR reads through MiXCR, one entry per CDR3 protein. The sample consists of 300,000 to 350,000 distinct CDR3 sequences, around 19% of them appearing once. Overall study results and limits: More public clonotypes were shared by persistent patients (2,741) than by new patients (about 1,000). Persistent disease was characterized by preferential usage of TRBV28, TRBJ1-2 and TRBJ2-5. Persistent Graves' patients possessed reduced TCR diversity relative to recently diagnosed ones.

Specified time point: persistent/refractory GD, antithyroid drugs over 5 years with positive TRAb. Extracted PBMC RNA gave rise to the TCR library. Comments on this clonotype: Its antigen is as yet unknown.

Sample: peripheral blood mononuclear cells (PBMCs), taken when the disease was refractory, from a patient treated with antithyroid drugs. This receptor was obtained from a female donor with Graves disease. This chain uses TRBV11-2 with TRBJ2-1, with a weak D call TRBD2 (6 bases). The CDR3 DNA follows: TGTGCCAGCAGCTTAGAGGGACTCCCTTCCTCTTTTTACAATGAGCAGTTCTTC. This codes for CASSLEGLPSSFYNEQFF.